This T cell receptor (beta chain) is drawn from a study of blood T cell repertoires in COVID-19. TCRdb's copy holds only in-frame clones and misses some; the assay was immunoSEQ multiplex PCR. The table shows approximately 120,000 clones, with roughly 83% occurring only once. V shed 5 bases, J shed 2 bases, and the junction held 8 bases outside the gene matches. This CDR3 contains 16 residues. CDR1 and CDR2 (germline): MDHEN, SYDVKM. Sample: peripheral blood. The rearrangement uses TRBV28 and TRBJ1-5; 8 nucleotides line up with TRBD1. The clonotype was recovered from a woman in her sixties with acute or convalescent COVID-19. CDR3 nucleotides: TGTGCCAGCAGTCCCTCTCGGACAGGGCGCAATCAGCCCCAGCATTTT. Residues: CASSPSRTGRNQPQHF.